The clone carrying this T cell receptor beta chain has a count of ten or more. Its antigen is still unknown. This sample is part of a study of CD8+CD57+ T cells in acquired aplastic anemia. Study-wide background: Quantities of DNA derived from sorted CD4+ and CD8+ cells averaged around 3 ug. Findings and caveats of the study: Overlapping CD8+ CDR3 repertoires of patients and controls contained under 35 shared sequences.

CDR1 and CDR2 (germline): DFQATT, SNEGSKA (reference sequence). The V gene lost 6 bases and the J gene lost 10 bases, with 11 bases spanning the gap. CDR3 length equals 10 residues. CD8+CD57+ cell expansion had been shown by flow cytometry in patients chosen for sequencing. Patients were untreated when blood was sampled. The use of genomic DNA as template underpinned the TCR beta VDJ and CDR3 profiling. A single record per CDR3 protein comes from TCRdb applying MiXCR to the reads. The repertoire holds about 170,000 distinct CDR3 sequences, with around 48% as singletons. This rearrangement joins TRBV20-1 to TRBJ2-3; D unresolved. The receptor was derived from a human donor with aplastic anemia. Input material: sorted CD4+, CD8+, or CD8+CD57+ T cells (not recorded which) from PBMCs. DNA of the CDR3: TGCAGTGCCATCTCGGGTTCGCAGTATTTT. This codes for CSAISGSQYF.